Detailed here is one TCR beta chain. This clone was observed a single time. The antigen it recognizes is unknown. Nothing much larger sits one base from this clone, and base qualities are not available. The CDR3 starts with the cysteine, ends with the phenylalanine, and has 16 residues. Of all the DNA, just the CDR3 is kept, 48 bases in frame from base 1. The CDR1 and CDR2 encoded by the germline V gene are SGHAT and FQNNGV. V is reduced by 2 bases and J by 4 bases, leaving a spacing of 18 bases between them. The source of the sample is a study of shared clonotypes between healthy human individuals (dated by TCRdb to 2020 to 2021). Background on the whole study: A couple of women and a few men aged 18 to 49 years were included in the cohort. For each donor, CD4 naive and CD4 memory were each run on three plates, CD8 naive on two plates, and CD8 memory on one plate. To estimate repertoire size and how much clonotype sharing occurs between individuals, the study deeply sequenced the blood TCR repertoires of roughly 5 healthy adults. To increase sequencing depth and limit assay-specific biases, different laboratories used diverse techniques to prepare libraries and sequence TCR repertoires. Each donor's leukapheresis produced roughly between roughly 0.9 and 8.9 billion PBMCs. What the research found in general, with its limitations: Incomplete sequencing was indicated by rarefaction of sorted-subset datasets, despite the large sequencing depth. Sampling was restricted to blood, and TCR repertoires in tissue are likely to differ from TCR repertoires in blood. Clonotypes shared by all four sorted-subset donors showed higher generation probabilities than non-shared clonotypes. Pairwise subsampling led to the expectation that sequencing depth would affect the degree of clonotype sharing among donors. Naive subsets generally had larger estimated clonotype richness than memory subsets did. Because the study included only a small number of donors, the genetic and exposure-history diversity represented was limited. About 5% of naive CD4, 3.5% of naive CD8, around 2.3% of memory CD4, and 0.4% of memory CD8 clonotypes were shared across several donors.

Using the deep immunoSEQ assay, TCR CDR3 regions were amplified from genomic DNA by multiplex PCR. Extracted genomic DNA from each cell subset was distributed evenly across all wells of several immunoSEQ 96-well plates, and each plate was treated as a replicate. Each replicate PCR for sorted subsets received about 220 ng genomic DNA, equal to tens of thousands of T cell genomes. The purified libraries were quantified using a Qubit 3.0 fluorometer, sized with a Bioanalyzer 2100, and then quantified again using the KAPA Library Quantification kit. Every immunoSEQ 96-well plate was sequenced on a dedicated single-read 150-cycle Illumina NextSeq 550 flow cell. The original methods were these. Because the immunoSEQ output included only junctional sequences and no quality scores, the filtering could not be the same as the filtering used for full-length reads. Sequences were annotated with PyIR, a Python wrapper for IgBLAST v1.9, and V/J genes and CDR3 were assigned using IMGT germline references. Reads were removed for weak V/J assignments (E-value above 1e-6), missing CDR3, stop codons, out-of-frame junctions, or ambiguous translated residues. A V3J clonotype was defined by an identical inferred V gene, J gene, and CDR3 amino acid sequence. The percentage overlap between two repertoires was calculated by dividing the number of shared unique clonotypes by the size of the smaller repertoire. Richness of each repertoire was evaluated using RTK rarefaction, the Chao1 estimator, and Recon v2.1 estimates of unobserved clonotypes. OLGA was used to compute generation probabilities for all TCRbeta clonotypes that the gDNA method yielded from a few donors. The table comes from immuneACCESS by way of TCRdb, which keeps in-frame sequences with V and J called. Part of the clones is missing from these tables; in studies checked, under half for an unresolved V gene and the rest for unknown reasons. V, J and clone size are taken as reported in that table, and D and trimming were inferred from the DNA itself. Within this sample are more than 550,000 clones, with roughly 94% of them counted one time only. Approximately 24% of the sample is in the top ten clones.

CD8 naive samples consisted of CD45RO-negative cells that were positively selected for CCR7, yielding a CD45RA+CCR7+ population without TemRA cells. Donors were healthy HIV-negative adults with no recently reported acute infections or vaccinations. All donors were Caucasian adults living in Nashville, Tennessee, USA. Blood was collected by leukapheresis, and PBMCs were isolated by Ficoll-Histopaque density gradient centrifugation and then cryopreserved in liquid nitrogen vapor phase. Analytical flow cytometry was used to check the purity and quantity of every magnetically sorted T cell population. Each sorted fraction had its genomic DNA isolated and then quantified by UV absorbance on a Nanodrop 2000c.

This receptor was obtained from a man aged 25 to 40 in good health. Source material: naive CD8+ T cells sorted from blood. The cell subset or site label of this sample denotes: CD45RA+CCR7+. This receptor chain uses TRBV11-2 and TRBJ2-7; possibly the D gene is TRBD2, per 6 matching bases. At the DNA level, the sequence is TGTGCCAGCAGCTTAAATATGGAGGGCCGTTTTTACGAGCAGTACTTC. Protein translation: CASSLNMEGRFYEQYF.